This is a list of T cell receptor beta chains from one sample in a study of blood T cell repertoires in COVID-19. Here immunoSEQ multiplex PCR was the method, and the copy in TCRdb shows in-frame clones only, minus some. The table records 300,000 or so clones, approximately 90% of them present only once. Sequencing input: peripheral blood. All receptors derive from a woman in her thirties or forties with acute or convalescent COVID-19. Both conserved end residues are part of each CDR3. A D gene is named only where the DNA matches it firmly. Clone size is stated in some rows and not others, as once, few, many or a class when expanded.

j_call	v_call	clone_size	d_call	cdr3_aa	cdr3_nt
TRBJ1-6	TRBV9	once	.	CASSPRTDNSPLHF	TGTGCCAGCAGCCCCCGGACAGACAATTCACCCCTCCACTTT
TRBJ2-3	TRBV29-1	once	TRBD1	CSVDDRATNTQYF	TGCAGCGTTGACGACAGGGCCACAAATACGCAGTATTTT
TRBJ1-1	TRBV7-4	.	.	CASSGLRVFF	TGTGCCAGCAGCGGACTTAGAGTTTTCTTT
TRBJ2-3	TRBV9	.	.	CASSRGGVLATDTQYF	TGTGCCAGCAGCCGAGGGGGAGTGCTAGCCACAGATACGCAGTATTTT
TRBJ1-2	TRBV3-1/TRBV3-2	.	.	CASSQGGRYGYTF	TGTGCCAGCAGCCAAGGGGGCAGGTATGGCTACACCTTC
TRBJ2-4	TRBV14	.	TRBD2	CASSQGEGGKNIQYF	TGTGCCAGCAGCCAAGGGGAGGGAGGAAAAAACATTCAGTACTTC
TRBJ1-2	TRBV18	.	TRBD1	CASSPQGTGGTSGYTF	TGTGCCAGCTCACCACAAGGGACAGGGGGTACGAGTGGCTACACCTTC
TRBJ1-2	TRBV5-4	.	.	CASTRGRGLLYGYTF	TGTGCCAGCACCCGGGGGAGGGGCCTCCTTTATGGCTACACCTTC
TRBJ1-6	TRBV4-2	.	.	CASSSRGGDSPLHF	TGTGCCAGCAGCAGCCGAGGGGGGGATTCACCCCTCCACTTT
TRBJ1-3	TRBV7-9	.	.	CASTPTGAGNTIYF	TGTGCCAGCACCCCTACAGGAGCTGGAAACACCATATATTTT
TRBJ1-5	TRBV6-2/TRBV6-3	.	TRBD1	CASSSDRQGLNQPQHF	TGTGCCAGCAGCTCGGACAGGCAGGGGCTCAATCAGCCCCAGCATTTT
TRBJ2-5	TRBV5-1	.	.	CASSSGAPYQETQYF	TGCGCCAGCAGTTCAGGGGCTCCGTACCAAGAGACCCAGTACTTC
TRBJ2-1	TRBV6-5	.	TRBD2	CASRQTSGGINEQFF	TGTGCCAGCCGTCAGACTAGCGGGGGGATCAATGAGCAGTTCTTC
TRBJ1-2	TRBV30	.	TRBD1	CAWSVPWDREKYGYTF	TGTGCCTGGAGTGTCCCATGGGACAGGGAGAAATATGGCTACACCTTC
TRBJ2-3	TRBV3-1/TRBV3-2	.	.	CASRGGYLTDTQYF	TGTGCCAGCAGGGGGGGTTATCTCACAGATACGCAGTATTTT
TRBJ2-2	TRBV11-2	.	TRBD1	CASSPLGTDFTGELFF	TGTGCCAGCAGCCCCCTCGGGACAGACTTTACCGGGGAGCTGTTTTTT
TRBJ1-2	TRBV12-3/TRBV12-4	.	.	CASRREGGYGYTF	TGTGCCAGCAGGAGGGAAGGAGGCTATGGCTACACCTTC
TRBJ2-2	TRBV3-1/TRBV3-2	.	TRBD2	CASRPTPRGGMDGELFF	TGTGCCAGCAGACCCACTCCGCGGGGGGGCATGGACGGGGAGCTGTTTTTT
TRBJ1-1	TRBV20-1	.	TRBD1	CSATTGMTAFF	TGCAGTGCTACGACAGGGATGACGGCTTTCTTT
TRBJ1-1	TRBV5-1	.	.	CASSLEGEGGGEAFF	TGCGCCAGCAGCTTGGAAGGGGAGGGGGGAGGAGAAGCTTTCTTT
TRBJ2-5	TRBV7-6	.	.	CASSLPGSGETQYF	TGTGCCAGCAGCTTACCAGGGTCCGGTGAGACCCAGTACTTC
TRBJ1-2	TRBV2	.	TRBD1	CAGRGQVYGYTF	TGTGCCGGACGGGGACAGGTCTATGGCTACACCTTC
TRBJ2-2	TRBV6-4	.	.	CASSSERTGELFF	TGTGCCAGCAGTTCCGAGCGGACCGGGGAGCTGTTTTTT
TRBJ2-2	TRBV7-2	.	.	CASSPAAGSGTGELFF	TGTGCCAGCAGCCCCGCCGCCGGGTCCGGCACCGGGGAGCTGTTTTTT
TRBJ2-1	TRBV19	.	TRBD1	CASSSPLRDRHNEQFF	TGTGCCAGTAGTAGCCCTCTCAGGGACAGACACAATGAGCAGTTCTTC
TRBJ2-3	TRBV5-4	.	.	CASSLGAGMTDTQYF	TGTGCCAGCAGCTTGGGGGCAGGGATGACAGATACGCAGTATTTT
TRBJ2-2	TRBV5-4	.	TRBD1	CASSFLGQGSGELFF	TGTGCCAGCAGCTTTTTAGGACAGGGGAGCGGGGAGCTGTTTTTT
TRBJ2-6	TRBV7-3	.	TRBD1	CASSPGTGGFSGANVLTF	TGTGCCAGCAGCCCCGGGACAGGGGGATTCTCTGGGGCCAACGTCCTGACTTTC
TRBJ1-2	TRBV30	.	TRBD1	CASPYRGSANYGYTF	TGTGCCAGCCCCTACAGGGGGTCAGCTAACTATGGCTACACCTTC
TRBJ1-1	TRBV30	few	TRBD1	CAWRADRVLTEAFF	TGTGCCTGGAGGGCCGACAGGGTTCTCACTGAAGCTTTCTTT
TRBJ1-1	TRBV4-2	.	.	CASSQEYRGAGAFF	TGTGCCAGCAGCCAAGAATATCGCGGGGCTGGAGCTTTCTTT
TRBJ2-3	TRBV3-1/TRBV3-2	.	.	CASSQSPAAGTDTQYF	TGTGCCAGCAGCCAATCGCCGGCGGCGGGCACAGATACGCAGTATTTT
TRBJ2-1	TRBV3-1/TRBV3-2	.	TRBD2	CASSQVALAGGNEQFF	TGTGCCAGCAGCCAAGTTGCACTAGCGGGGGGCAATGAGCAGTTCTTC
TRBJ2-1	TRBV6-2/TRBV6-3	.	.	CASSYFRGGAGEQFF	TGTGCCAGCAGTTACTTCCGAGGGGGGGCAGGTGAGCAGTTCTTC
TRBJ1-1	TRBV28	once	.	CASSLQGSNTEAFF	TGTGCCAGCAGTTTGCAGGGTTCGAACACTGAAGCTTTCTTT
TRBJ1-5	TRBV7-8	.	.	CASSLEWEGRVNQPQHF	TGTGCCAGCAGCTTAGAGTGGGAAGGCAGGGTCAATCAGCCCCAGCATTTT
TRBJ2-2	TRBV3-1/TRBV3-2	.	TRBD1	CASTGQGVTGELFF	TGTGCCAGCACCGGACAGGGGGTCACCGGGGAGCTGTTTTTT
TRBJ1-1	TRBV2	.	.	CASNLDPEAFF	TGTGCCAGCAATCTAGACCCGGAAGCTTTCTTT
TRBJ1-2	TRBV15	.	TRBD1	CATSREGQAGGYTF	TGTGCCACCAGCAGAGAGGGACAGGCGGGGGGCTACACCTTC
TRBJ2-4	TRBV7-9	.	.	CASSLDGRGGNIQYF	TGTGCCAGCAGCTTAGATGGGAGGGGGGGAAACATTCAGTACTTC
TRBJ1-2	TRBV19	.	TRBD1	CASSTRDSYGYTF	TGTGCCAGTAGTACACGGGACAGCTATGGCTACACCTTC
TRBJ2-3	TRBV2	.	TRBD1	CASSPRGRSDTQYF	TGTGCCAGCAGTCCCAGGGGGCGGTCAGATACGCAGTATTTT
TRBJ1-2	TRBV7-9	few	TRBD1	CASSLGFGTGALFHGYTF	TGTGCCAGCAGCTTAGGTTTCGGGACAGGGGCATTGTTCCATGGCTACACCTTC
TRBJ1-6	TRBV5-8	.	.	CASSPLERPGSPLHF	TGTGCCAGCAGCCCCCTAGAGAGGCCGGGTTCACCCCTCCACTTT